The 6 T cell receptor beta chains below all came from one sample that was sequenced in a study of T cell repertoires in cytomegalovirus infection. These receptors' targets are unknown. TCRdb re-derived calls from the reads in MiXCR, one entry per CDR3 protein. The sample lists approximately 590,000 distinct CDR3 sequences, almost 40% occurring once. The sample in question was cultured PBMCs, obtained from culture after CMV antigen stimulation. Source of these receptors: a human donor in good health (CMV status not recorded). Some clones in this sample may be carry-over from other donors' samples.

The chain employs TRBV7-9 and TRBJ1-6, with D unresolved. CDR1 and CDR2 from the germline V gene are SEHNR and FQNEAQ (reference sequence). The CDR3 is made up of 14 amino acids. Trimming took off 1 base at V and 5 bases at J, with 6 bases between the two ends. CDR3 region: CASSLGGHNSPLHF. The CDR3 nucleotides read TGTGCCAGCAGCTTAGGTGGGCATAATTCACCCCTCCACTTT. The full variable domain, in which reference TRBV7-9 and TRBJ1-6 provide the parts outside the CDR3, is DTGVSQNPRHKITKRGQNVTFRCDPISEHNRLYWYRQTLGQGPEFLTYFQNEAQLEKSRLLSDRFSAERPKGSFSTLEIQRTEQGDSAMYLCASSLGGHNSPLHFGNGTRLTVT.

As DNA, the CDR3 is TGTGCCAGCAGACCGGCCCTGGGGGAGACCCAGTACTTC. It encodes CASRPALGETQYF. The J gene is TRBJ2-5, the V gene TRBV6-6; D gene ambiguous. The V and J ends lost 6 bases and 5 bases respectively, with 13 bases between them. The germline V gene has CDR1 MNHNY and CDR2 SVGAGI (reference sequence). The CDR3 length is 13 residues.

This clonotype showed up just a few times. V and J are TRBV4-1 and TRBJ2-7; D is uncertain. The germline gives CDR1 MGHRA, CDR2 YSYEKL. The CDR3 extends over 13 amino acids. V gave up 5 bases and J gave up 2 bases, with 10 bases separating them. CDR3 nucleotide sequence: TGCGCCAGCAGCTACACTTCAGCCTACGAGCAGTACTTC. Translating gives CASSYTSAYEQYF.

The V and J genes are TRBV25-1 and TRBJ1-4; 7 bases fit TRBD1. Trimming cost V 2 bases and J 4 bases; bases outside gene matches: 13. The CDR3 runs 18 residues. The germline CDR1 and CDR2 sequences are MGHDK and SYGVNS. The CDR3: CASSEGTVLGTVNEKLFF. CDR3 nucleotide sequence: TGTGCCAGCAGTGAAGGGACAGTATTAGGTACCGTTAATGAAAAACTGTTTTTT. The variable domain in full, with the rest retrieved from reference TRBV25-1 and TRBJ1-4, is EADIYQTPRYLVIGTGKKITLECSQTMGHDKMYWYQQDPGMELHLIHYSYGVNSTEKGDLSSESTVSRIRTEHFPLTLESARPSHTSQYLCASSEGTVLGTVNEKLFFGSGTQLSVL.

With respect to this clonotype: The conserved final phenylalanine or tryptophan is absent from the CDR3, which likely points to a read error. The chain couples TRBV7-8 to TRBJ2-3; D is unclear. The ends were cut back, 5 bases at V and 2 bases at J, with 17 bases in the middle. This CDR3 is 16 amino acids long. CDR1 and CDR2 from the germline V gene are SGHVS and FQNEAQ. The CDR3 coding sequence is TGTGCCAGCAGCGTCCCTCAAAGAGCCCCCACAGATACGCAGTATCTT. It translates to CASSVPQRAPTDTQYL.

The chain employs TRBV5-1 and TRBJ2-7; the D call may be TRBD1 or TRBD2 (5 bases each). The CDR3 has 14 residues. Trimming took 4 bases from V and 3 from J, leaving 14 bases between them. Germline V gene sequence: CDR1 SGHRS, CDR2 YFSETQ. CDR3 DNA: TGCGCCAGCAGCCAGGACGGGACGTACTACGAGCAGTACTTC. Translating gives CASSQDGTYYEQYF.